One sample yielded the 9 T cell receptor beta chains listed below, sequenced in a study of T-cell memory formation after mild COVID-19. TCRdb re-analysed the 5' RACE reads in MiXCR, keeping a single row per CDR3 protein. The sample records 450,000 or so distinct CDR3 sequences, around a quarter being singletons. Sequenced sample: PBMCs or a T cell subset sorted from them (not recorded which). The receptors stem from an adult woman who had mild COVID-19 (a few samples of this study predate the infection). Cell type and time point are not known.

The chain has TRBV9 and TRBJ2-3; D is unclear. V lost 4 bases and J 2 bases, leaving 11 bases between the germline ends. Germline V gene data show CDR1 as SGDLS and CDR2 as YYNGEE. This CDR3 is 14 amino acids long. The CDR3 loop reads CASSQRIFTDTQYF. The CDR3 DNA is TGTGCCAGCAGCCAAAGAATATTCACAGATACGCAGTATTTT.

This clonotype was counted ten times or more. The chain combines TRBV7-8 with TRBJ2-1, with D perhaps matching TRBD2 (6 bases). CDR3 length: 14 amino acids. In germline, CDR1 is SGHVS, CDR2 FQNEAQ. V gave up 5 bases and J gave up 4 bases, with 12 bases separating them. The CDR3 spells CASSPGGRYNEQFF. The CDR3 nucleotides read TGTGCCAGCAGCCCGGGTGGGAGGTACAATGAGCAGTTCTTC.

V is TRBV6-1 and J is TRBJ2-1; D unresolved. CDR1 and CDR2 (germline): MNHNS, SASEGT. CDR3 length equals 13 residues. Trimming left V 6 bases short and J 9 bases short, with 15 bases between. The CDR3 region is CASSVDWTGEQFF. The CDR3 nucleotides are TGTGCCAGCAGCGTCGACTGGACCGGTGAGCAGTTCTTC.

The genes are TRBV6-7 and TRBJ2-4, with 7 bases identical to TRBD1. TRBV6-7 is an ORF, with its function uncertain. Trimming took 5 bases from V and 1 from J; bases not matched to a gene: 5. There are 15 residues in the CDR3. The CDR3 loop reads CASSLEQGAKNIQYF. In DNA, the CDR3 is TGTGCCAGCAGTCTCGAACAGGGGGCCAAAAACATTCAGTACTTC.

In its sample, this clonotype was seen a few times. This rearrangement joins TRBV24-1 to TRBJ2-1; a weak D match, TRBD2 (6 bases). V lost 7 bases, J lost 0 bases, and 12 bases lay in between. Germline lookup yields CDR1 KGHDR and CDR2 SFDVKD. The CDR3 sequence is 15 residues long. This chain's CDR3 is CATRGGVSSYNEQFF. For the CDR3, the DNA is TGTGCCACCAGGGGCGGGGTAAGCTCCTACAATGAGCAGTTCTTC.

The CDR3 nucleotides are TGTGCCAGCAGAGGACAGGGGGATGAAGCTTTCTTT. The encoded protein is CASRGQGDEAFF. The chain uses TRBV6-1 and TRBJ1-1; 10 bases are shared with TRBD1. V shed 6 bases, J shed 7 bases, and the junction held 2 bases outside the gene matches. Germline-derived CDR1 and CDR2 are MNHNS and SASEGT. The CDR3 consists of 12 residues.

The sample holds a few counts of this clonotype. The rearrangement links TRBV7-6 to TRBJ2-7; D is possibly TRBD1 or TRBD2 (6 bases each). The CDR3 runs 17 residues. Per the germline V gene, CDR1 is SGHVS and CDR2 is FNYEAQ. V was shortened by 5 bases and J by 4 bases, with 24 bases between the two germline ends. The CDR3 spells CASSLTEGGASPYEQYF. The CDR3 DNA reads TGTGCCAGCAGCCTCACCGAGGGGGGCGCGTCCCCTTACGAGCAGTACTTC.

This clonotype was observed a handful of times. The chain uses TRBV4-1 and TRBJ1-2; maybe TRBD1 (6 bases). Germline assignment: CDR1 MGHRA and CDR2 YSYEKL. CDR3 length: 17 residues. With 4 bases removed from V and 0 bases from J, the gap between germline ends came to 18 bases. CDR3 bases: TGCGCCAGCAGCCGGCGACCAGGGGCCATTACTAACTATGGCTACACCTTC. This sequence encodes CASSRRPGAITNYGYTF.

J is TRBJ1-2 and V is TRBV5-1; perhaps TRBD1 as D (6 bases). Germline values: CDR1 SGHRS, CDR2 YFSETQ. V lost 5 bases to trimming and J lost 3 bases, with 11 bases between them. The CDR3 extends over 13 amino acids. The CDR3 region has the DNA TGCGCCAGCAGAAAGGACAGCTACTATGGCTACACCTTC. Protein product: CASRKDSYYGYTF.